The next 11 T cell receptor beta chains were all read from a single sample in a study of T cells in Graves' hyperthyroidism and ophthalmopathy. RNA transcripts yielded amplified TCR beta CDR3 regions. First-round RT-PCR of the TCR CDR3 relied on the HTBI primer set. Each CDR3 protein is one row after TCRdb ran MiXCR on the multiplex PCR reads. The sample carries approximately 570,000 distinct CDR3 sequences, just under 20% recorded once. Material for sequencing was blood. These receptors originate from a man aged 40-50 years with Graves' ophthalmopathy.

This clonotype was counted ten times or more. The chain recombines TRBV2 with TRBJ2-5; a possible D gene is TRBD2 (6 bases). This CDR3 region has 13 residues. V was trimmed by 8 bases and J by 3 bases, leaving 13 bases between them. Germline lookup yields CDR1 SNHLY and CDR2 FYNNEI. The CDR3 reads CASGEDVKETQYF. The DNA for the CDR3 is TGTGCCAGCGGGGAGGACGTAAAAGAGACCCAGTACTTC. The full variable domain, with the rest looked up from reference TRBV2 and TRBJ2-5, is EPEVTQTPSHQVTQMGQEVILRCVPISNHLYFYWYRQILGQKVEFLVSFYNNEISEKSEIFDDQFSVERPDGSNFTLKIRSTKLEDSAMYFCASGEDVKETQYFGPGTRLLVL.

In this sample, this clonotype turned up a few times. The V call is TRBV9, the J call TRBJ1-2; a possible D gene is TRBD1 (5 bases). The CDR3 totals 13 residues. Germline V gene data show CDR1 as SGDLS and CDR2 as YYNGEE. The V end was cut by 4 bases, the J end by 4 bases, with 11 bases between. The CDR3 reads CASSPGLVYGYTF. The CDR3 DNA sequence: TGTGCCAGCAGCCCAGGGTTGGTCTATGGCTACACCTTC.

This clonotype was recorded many times. This sequence joins TRBV3-1 and TRBJ2-7; D is undetermined. The V gene's germline CDR1 is LGHDT and CDR2 YNNKEL (reference sequence). This CDR3 has 13 amino acids. Trimming removed 3 bases at V and 5 bases at J, with 11 bases between. The CDR3: CASSHMAVNEQYF. The CDR3 nucleotides are TGTGCCAGCAGCCATATGGCGGTAAACGAGCAGTACTTC.

This clonotype was seen ten or more times. V gene TRBV2 combines with J gene TRBJ2-7; D is perhaps TRBD1 (5 bases). The CDR3 runs to 12 residues. V lost 4 bases, J lost 4 bases, and 8 bases lay in between. From germline, CDR1 is SNHLY and CDR2 FYNNEI. CDR3 in amino acids: CASSGGIYEQYF. The CDR3 DNA reads TGTGCCAGCAGTGGGGGCATTTACGAGCAGTACTTC. Combining the CDR3 with reference TRBV2 and TRBJ2-7 gives the whole variable domain EPEVTQTPSHQVTQMGQEVILRCVPISNHLYFYWYRQILGQKVEFLVSFYNNEISEKSEIFDDQFSVERPDGSNFTLKIRSTKLEDSAMYFCASSGGIYEQYFGPGTRLTVT.

This clonotype was seen a few times. The chain couples TRBV7-9 to TRBJ2-7; possibly TRBD2 for D (5 bases). V was trimmed by 1 base and J by 4 bases, leaving 8 bases between them. The germline gives CDR1 SEHNR, CDR2 FQNEAQ (reference sequence). The CDR3 has 13 amino acids. The chain's CDR3 is CASSLGGFYEQYF. For the CDR3, the DNA is TGTGCCAGCAGCTTAGGAGGGTTTTACGAGCAGTACTTC.

CDR3 loop: CATSSGGNYEQYF. The CDR3 DNA sequence: TGTGCCACCAGCAGTGGGGGCAACTACGAGCAGTACTTC. The chain joins TRBV15 to TRBJ2-7, with a weak D call TRBD1 (6 bases). Germline-derived CDR1 and CDR2 are LNHNV and YYDKDF (reference sequence). Trimming shortened V by 3 bases and J by 3 bases, and 9 bases separated the two germline ends. The CDR3 is 13 amino acids.

This clonotype was seen ten or more times. This chain links TRBV7-8 with TRBJ2-1, with D unclear. This CDR3 contains 14 residues. Germline CDR1 SGHVS, CDR2 FQNEAQ. Between the trimmed V and J ends, which lost 2 bases and 7 bases, there was a span of 12 bases. The DNA for the CDR3 is TGTGCCAGCAGCTTACAGGACGCAGAGAATGAGCAGTTCTTC. Its translation is CASSLQDAENEQFF.

In its sample, this clonotype was seen many times. The genes are TRBV6-1 and TRBJ2-7, with a possible D match to TRBD2 (5 bases). CDR1 is MNHNS, CDR2 SASEGT, per germline. Trimming left V 2 bases short and J 2 bases short, with 10 bases between. CDR3 length: 14 residues. The CDR3 coding sequence is TGTGCCAGCAGTGAAAAACCACTAGCCTACGAGCAGTACTTC. Translating it yields CASSEKPLAYEQYF.

This clonotype was picked up many times. The V gene is TRBV6-2 or TRBV6-3, the J gene TRBJ1-2, with TRBD1 as a possible D gene (5 bases). Germline V gives CDR1 MNHEY, CDR2 SVGEGT. This CDR3 region has 13 residues. V was clipped by 6 bases and J by 4 bases, with 12 bases between them. The CDR3 spells CASSYDSLYGYTF. The CDR3 DNA reads as TGTGCCAGCAGCTACGACAGCCTCTATGGCTACACCTTC.

The rearrangement uses TRBV9 and TRBJ2-7; D tentatively fits TRBD1 or TRBD2 (5 bases each). Germline V gene sequence: CDR1 SGDLS, CDR2 YYNGEE. The V gene lost 0 bases and the J gene lost 5 bases, with 12 bases spanning the gap. The CDR3 extends over 14 amino acids. The chain's CDR3 is CASSVDLGTHEQYF. The CDR3 DNA reads TGTGCCAGCAGCGTAGATCTGGGGACCCACGAGCAGTACTTC.

Ten or more counts support this clonotype. CDR3 protein: CSGAREAHSYEQYF. DNA for the CDR3: TGCAGTGGGGCGCGGGAGGCCCACTCCTACGAGCAGTACTTC. The genes are TRBV20-1 and TRBJ2-7; 8 bases fit TRBD2. The CDR3 length is 14 residues. J gave up 0 bases and V 7 bases, and 8 bases lay outside the gene matches. Germline values: CDR1 DFQATT, CDR2 SNEGSKA (reference sequence).